What follows are 22 T cell receptor beta chains derived from one specimen sequenced in a study of blood T cell repertoires in COVID-19. The repertoire was sequenced with immunoSEQ multiplex PCR; TCRdb's copy has only in-frame clones and lacks some. The repertoire holds about 140,000 clones, with around 88% as singletons. Sequencing was done on a sample of peripheral blood. These receptors were taken from an older woman with acute or convalescent COVID-19.

The chain's CDR3 is CASSDAGRVVSNEQFF. CDR3 bases: TGTGCCAGCAGTGACGCGGGACGGGTGGTCTCGAATGAGCAGTTCTTC. V usage is TRBV2 and J usage is TRBJ2-1; tentative D call: TRBD2 (6 bases). The CDR3 runs 16 residues. V was pared by 3 bases and J by 7 bases, with 19 bases between. The germline gives CDR1 SNHLY, CDR2 FYNNEI.

V and J are TRBV6-7 and TRBJ2-2; possibly TRBD1 for D (6 bases). TRBV6-7 is sorted into the ORF group, with uncertain function. The length of the CDR3 is 15 residues. Trimming cost V 4 bases and J 3 bases, with 12 bases left between them. The DNA of the CDR3 is TGTGCCAGCAGTTCCTCGGACAGAGACACCGGGGAGCTGTTTTTT. It specifies CASSSSDRDTGELFF.

The rearrangement joins TRBV5-1 to TRBJ1-5, with 10 bases that match TRBD1. This CDR3 spans 17 amino acids. Looked up from germline, CDR1 is SGHRS and CDR2 is YFSETQ. J lost 3 bases, V lost 0 bases, and 6 bases had no gene match. The CDR3 sequence is CASSLVCGQGVNQPQHF. The CDR3 coding sequence is TGCGCCAGCAGCTTGGTTTGTGGACAGGGGGTCAATCAGCCCCAGCATTTT.

The chain combines TRBV3-1 (or the pseudogene TRBV3-2) with TRBJ2-3, with TRBD2 identical over 9 bases. CDR1 is LGHDT, CDR2 YNNKEL, per germline (reference sequence). V lost 2 bases and J lost 6; bases outside the gene matches: 9. The CDR3 is made up of 16 amino acids. The CDR3 protein is CASSQPGTSNTDTQYF. The CDR3 bases are TGTGCCAGCAGCCAACCTGGGACTAGCAATACTGATACGCAGTATTTT.

The V gene is TRBV11-3, the J gene TRBJ2-1; D remains ambiguous. Trimming pared 5 bases from V and 5 bases from J, leaving 7 bases between. The CDR3 length is 12 residues. Germline values: CDR1 SGHNT, CDR2 YENEEA. The CDR3: CASSPPNNEQFF. CDR3 sequence (DNA): TGTGCCAGCAGCCCCCCCAACAATGAGCAGTTCTTC.

The CDR3 is CASSPHPQGVSNQPQHF. CDR3 bases: TGTGCCAGCAGTCCGCACCCACAGGGCGTTAGCAATCAGCCCCAGCATTTT. V gene TRBV28 combines with J gene TRBJ1-5; D is possibly TRBD1 (6 bases). The CDR3 is 17 amino acids. Germline V gene lookup returns CDR1 MDHEN and CDR2 SYDVKM. Trimming cost V 5 bases and J 0 bases, with 17 bases left between them. Based on the CDR3 plus reference TRBV28 and TRBJ1-5, the full variable domain is DVKVTQSSRYLVKRTGEKVFLECVQDMDHENMFWYRQDPGLGLRLIYFSYDVKMKEKGDIPEGYSVSREKKERFSLILESASTNQTSMYLCASSPHPQGVSNQPQHFGDGTRLSIL.

The V call is TRBV9, the J call TRBJ1-2; 9 bases align to TRBD1. Germline lookup yields CDR1 SGDLS and CDR2 YYNGEE. J was trimmed by 1 base and V by 2 bases; bases with no gene match: 3. The CDR3 is 15 residues long. This CDR3 reads CASSVGQGINYGYTF. The CDR3 coding sequence is TGTGCCAGCAGCGTGGGACAGGGAATTAACTATGGCTACACCTTC.

Turning to this clone: Distinct nucleotide sequences in the sample also encode this CDR3. CDR3: CASSGQGANYGYTF. CDR3 coding DNA: TGTGCCAGCAGTGGACAGGGAGCTAACTATGGCTACACCTTC. V is TRBV2 and J is TRBJ1-2; 7 bases align to TRBD1. The germline CDR1 and CDR2 sequences are SNHLY and FYNNEI. Trimming took 4 bases from V and 0 from J; bases not matched to a gene: 2. The CDR3 spans 14 residues.

This chain uses TRBV14 with TRBJ2-7, with D perhaps matching TRBD1 (5 bases). Germline V gene sequence: CDR1 SGHDN, CDR2 FVKESK. The germline V and J ends were trimmed by 1 base and 3 bases, with 10 bases remaining between them. The CDR3 spans 14 residues. Here the CDR3 DNA reads TGTGCCAGCAGCCAAGGTTCAGGACACTACGAGCAGTACTTC. Translated: CASSQGSGHYEQYF.

The chain is built from TRBV7-2 and TRBJ2-3, with 9 bases matching TRBD2. The CDR3 is 15 residues long. The germline gives CDR1 SGHTA, CDR2 FQGNSA. Trimming cost V 5 bases and J 5 bases; bases outside gene matches: 8. The CDR3 loop is CASSPERGALDTQYF. CDR3 bases: TGTGCCAGCAGCCCAGAGCGGGGGGCTTTAGATACGCAGTATTTT.

CDR3 residues: CASSLVGGSYNEQFF. Here the CDR3 DNA reads TGTGCCAGCAGCTTGGTAGGGGGATCCTACAATGAGCAGTTCTTC. The genes are TRBV5-6 and TRBJ2-1; possibly TRBD1 for D (6 bases). V dropped 0 bases and J dropped 1 base, with 8 bases sitting between them. Germline lookup yields CDR1 SGHDT and CDR2 YYEEEE. The CDR3 loop spans 15 amino acids.

This clone was counted once. This chain connects TRBV11-2 to TRBJ2-2; no clear D. Germline loops: CDR1 SGHAT, CDR2 FQNNGV. Between the trimmed V and J ends, which lost 4 bases and 0 bases, there was a span of 12 bases. This CDR3 spans 16 amino acids. CDR3 region: CASSSLGGTNTGELFF. CDR3 nucleotide sequence: TGTGCCAGCAGCTCCCTCGGCGGAACGAACACCGGGGAGCTGTTTTTT. Full variable domain (rest looked up from reference TRBV11-2 and TRBJ2-2): EAGVAQSPRYKIIEKRQSVAFWCNPISGHATLYWYQQILGQGPKLLIQFQNNGVVDDSQLPKDRFSAERLKGVDSTLKIQPAKLEDSAVYLCASSSLGGTNTGELFFGEGSRLTVL.

The rearrangement links TRBV21-1 to TRBJ2-5; the D segment call TRBD1 is taken from the table without a DNA check. TRBV21-1 is a listed pseudogene. The CDR3 has 20 residues. In nucleotides, the CDR3 is TGTGCCAGCAGCAACCCGGCAGGGCGAATTGAAATTGCCAGGATTGGGACCCAGTACTTC. It translates to CASSNPAGRIEIARIGTQYF.

V is TRBV6-2 or TRBV6-3 and J is TRBJ1-1, with 7 bases lining up with TRBD1. CDR1 and CDR2 from the germline V gene are MNHEY and SVGEGT. V lost 4 bases to trimming and J lost 3 bases; unmatched junction nucleotides: 5. The CDR3 is 14 amino acids. The CDR3 DNA sequence: TGTGCCAGCAGTTTTCAGGGGGATGACACTGAAGCTTTCTTT. Its protein product is CASSFQGDDTEAFF.

V is TRBV27 and J is TRBJ2-3; D is perhaps TRBD2 (5 bases). The CDR3 extends over 14 amino acids. Germline assignment: CDR1 MNHEY and CDR2 SMNVEV (reference sequence). Trimming cost V 5 bases and J 1 base, with 10 bases left between them. Here the CDR3 reads CASSLSAGTDTQYF. CDR3 DNA sequence: TGTGCCAGCAGTCTTAGCGCTGGCACAGATACGCAGTATTTT.

This chain uses TRBV7-8 with TRBJ2-5, with D possibly being TRBD1 (7 bases). V lost 2 bases and J 5 bases, leaving 15 bases between the germline ends. The CDR3 is 15 amino acids. Germline V gene data show CDR1 as SGHVS and CDR2 as FQNEAQ. CDR3: CASSLPWTGGETQYF. Written as DNA, the CDR3 is TGTGCCAGCAGCTTACCCTGGACAGGAGGGGAGACCCAGTACTTC.

The rearrangement joins TRBV7-2 to TRBJ1-3; maybe TRBD1 (5 bases). V dropped 1 base and J dropped 2 bases, with 9 bases sitting between them. Germline CDR1 reads SGHTA; CDR2 reads FQGNSA. This CDR3 spans 15 amino acids. CDR3 DNA: TGTGCCAGCAGCTTAGATCCAGGGCCTGGAAACACCATATATTTT. It yields the protein CASSLDPGPGNTIYF.

The rearrangement joins TRBV5-6 to TRBJ1-3; D possibly corresponds to TRBD1 (5 bases). The CDR3 extends over 17 amino acids. Germline V gene sequence: CDR1 SGHDT, CDR2 YYEEEE. The V end was cut by 2 bases, the J end by 0 bases, with 15 bases between. CDR3: CASSLRQPLSSGNTIYF. The DNA of the CDR3 is TGTGCCAGCAGCTTACGACAGCCTCTCTCCTCTGGAAACACCATATATTTT.

The chain is built from TRBV3-1 (or the pseudogene TRBV3-2) and TRBJ2-2; 12 bases match TRBD2. This CDR3 contains 17 residues. The V segment lost 4 bases and the J segment 0 bases; nucleotides outside the gene matches: 3. Germline V lookup: CDR1 LGHDT, CDR2 YNNKEL (reference sequence). The CDR3 DNA reads as TGTGCCAGCAGCCGACTAGCGGGGGCCACGAACACCGGGGAGCTGTTTTTT. It codes for CASSRLAGATNTGELFF.

V usage is TRBV5-1 and J usage is TRBJ1-2, with D perhaps TRBD1 (6 bases). CDR3 size: 15 residues. V was trimmed by 0 bases and J by 1 base, leaving 10 bases between them. Germline loops: CDR1 SGHRS, CDR2 YFSETQ. CDR3 protein: CASSLAGAFNYGYTF. The DNA of the CDR3 is TGCGCCAGCAGCTTGGCAGGGGCTTTTAACTATGGCTACACCTTC.

The V and J genes are TRBV25-1 and TRBJ1-6; 9 nucleotides agree with TRBD1. Germline lookup yields CDR1 MGHDK and CDR2 SYGVNS. The CDR3 covers 15 residues. The ends lost 3 bases at V and 9 bases at J; junction bases unmatched: 6. The CDR3 loop reads CASSESGQGLSPLHF. CDR3 DNA sequence: TGTGCCAGCAGTGAGTCGGGACAGGGACTTTCACCCCTCCACTTT.

V is TRBV7-3 and J is TRBJ1-1; D possibly corresponds to TRBD1 (6 bases). V lost 5 bases, J lost 1 base, and 11 bases lay in between. The CDR3 extends over 14 amino acids. Germline values: CDR1 SGHTA, CDR2 FQGTGA. The chain's CDR3 is CASSGGGGNTEAFF. The CDR3, as DNA: TGTGCCAGCAGCGGGGGCGGAGGGAACACTGAAGCTTTCTTT.